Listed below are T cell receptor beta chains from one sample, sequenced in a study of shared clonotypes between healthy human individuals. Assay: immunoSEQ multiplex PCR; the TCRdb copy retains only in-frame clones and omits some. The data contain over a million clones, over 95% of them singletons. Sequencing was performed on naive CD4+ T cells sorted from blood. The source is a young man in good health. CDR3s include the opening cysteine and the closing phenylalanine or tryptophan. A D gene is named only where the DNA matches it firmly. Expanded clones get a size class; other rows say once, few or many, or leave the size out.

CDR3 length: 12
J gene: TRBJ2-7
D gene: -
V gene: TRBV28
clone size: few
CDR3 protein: CASSLGQYEQYF
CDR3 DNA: TGTGCCAGCAGTTTAGGGCAGTACGAGCAGTACTTC

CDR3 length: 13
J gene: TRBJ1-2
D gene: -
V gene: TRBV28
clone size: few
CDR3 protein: CASRESAGYGYTF
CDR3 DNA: TGTGCCAGCAGGGAATCAGCCGGCTATGGCTACACCTTC

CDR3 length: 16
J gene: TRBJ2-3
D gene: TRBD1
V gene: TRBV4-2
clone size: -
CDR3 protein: CASSQTGTGATDTQYF
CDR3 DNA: TGTGCCAGCAGCCAAACCGGGACAGGGGCAACAGATACGCAGTATTTT

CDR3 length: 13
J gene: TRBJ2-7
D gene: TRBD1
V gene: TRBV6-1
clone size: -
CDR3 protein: CASTRDRNGEQYF
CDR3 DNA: TGTGCCAGCACGCGGGACAGGAATGGGGAGCAGTACTTC

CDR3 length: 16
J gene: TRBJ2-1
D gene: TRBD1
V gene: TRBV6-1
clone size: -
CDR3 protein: CASSADRGWLDNEQFF
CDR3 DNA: TGTGCCAGCAGTGCGGACAGGGGCTGGTTAGACAATGAGCAGTTCTTC

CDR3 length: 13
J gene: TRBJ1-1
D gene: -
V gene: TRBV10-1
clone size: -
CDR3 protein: CASSLATGTEAFF
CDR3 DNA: TGCGCCAGCAGTCTTGCGACGGGCACTGAAGCTTTCTTT

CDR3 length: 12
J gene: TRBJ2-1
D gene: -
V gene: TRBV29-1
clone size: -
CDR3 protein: CSVPSQGFEQFF
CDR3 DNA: TGCAGCGTTCCCTCACAAGGATTTGAGCAGTTCTTC

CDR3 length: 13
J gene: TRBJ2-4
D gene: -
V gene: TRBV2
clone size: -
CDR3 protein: CASEKEAKNIQYF
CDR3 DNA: TGTGCCAGCGAGAAAGAAGCCAAAAACATTCAGTACTTC

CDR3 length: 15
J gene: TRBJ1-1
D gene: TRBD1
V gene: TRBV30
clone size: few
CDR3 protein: CAWSVHGTGNTEAFF
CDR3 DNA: TGTGCCTGGAGTGTACATGGGACAGGGAACACTGAAGCTTTCTTT

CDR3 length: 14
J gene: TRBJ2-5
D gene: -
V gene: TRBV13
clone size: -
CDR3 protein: CASSSPDGDGTQYF
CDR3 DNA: TGTGCCAGCAGCTCTCCGGACGGGGACGGGACCCAGTACTTC

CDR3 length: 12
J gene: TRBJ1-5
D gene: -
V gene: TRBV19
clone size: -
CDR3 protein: CAVGGVDQPQHF
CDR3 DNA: TGTGCAGTGGGGGGTGTTGATCAGCCCCAGCATTTT

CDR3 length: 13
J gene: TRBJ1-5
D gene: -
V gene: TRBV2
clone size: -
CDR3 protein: CASSGMTNQPQHF
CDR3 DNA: TGTGCCAGCAGTGGAATGACCAATCAGCCCCAGCATTTT

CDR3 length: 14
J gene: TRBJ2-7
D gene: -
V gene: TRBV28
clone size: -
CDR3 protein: CASRLRVVSYEQYF
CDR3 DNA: TGTGCCAGCAGGTTAAGGGTGGTTTCCTACGAGCAGTACTTC

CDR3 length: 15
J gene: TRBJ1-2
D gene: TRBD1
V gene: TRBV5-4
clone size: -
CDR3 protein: CASSPGTGDFYGYTF
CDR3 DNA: TGTGCCAGCAGTCCCGGGACAGGAGATTTCTATGGCTACACCTTC

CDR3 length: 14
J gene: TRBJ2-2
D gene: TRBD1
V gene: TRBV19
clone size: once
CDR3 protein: CASKQGAQGGELFF
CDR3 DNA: TGTGCCAGTAAACAGGGGGCGCAGGGCGGGGAGCTGTTTTTT

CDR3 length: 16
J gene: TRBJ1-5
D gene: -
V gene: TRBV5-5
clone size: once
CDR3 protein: CASSGALVPGWQPQHF
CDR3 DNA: TGTGCCAGCAGCGGGGCTTTGGTCCCGGGTTGGCAGCCCCAGCATTTT

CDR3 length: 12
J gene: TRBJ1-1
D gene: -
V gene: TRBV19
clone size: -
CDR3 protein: CASSPLNTEAFF
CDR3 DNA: TGTGCCAGTAGCCCTCTGAACACTGAAGCTTTCTTT

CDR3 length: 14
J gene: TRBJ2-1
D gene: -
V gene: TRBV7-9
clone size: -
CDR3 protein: CASSYIDLGNEQFF
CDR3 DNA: TGTGCCAGCAGCTACATCGATCTCGGGAATGAGCAGTTCTTC

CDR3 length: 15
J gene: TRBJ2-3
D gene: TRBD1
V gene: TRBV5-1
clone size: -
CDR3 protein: CASSLEGDRVWTQYF
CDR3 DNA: TGCGCCAGCAGCTTGGAAGGAGACAGGGTCTGGACGCAGTATTTT

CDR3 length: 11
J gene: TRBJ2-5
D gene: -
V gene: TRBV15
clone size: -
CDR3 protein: CATSRGETQYF
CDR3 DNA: TGTGCCACCAGCAGAGGCGAGACCCAGTACTTC

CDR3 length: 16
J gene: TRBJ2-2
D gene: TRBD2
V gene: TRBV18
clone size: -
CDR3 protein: CASSPGLAGRTGELFF
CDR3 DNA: TGTGCCAGCTCACCCGGACTAGCGGGAAGGACCGGGGAGCTGTTTTTT

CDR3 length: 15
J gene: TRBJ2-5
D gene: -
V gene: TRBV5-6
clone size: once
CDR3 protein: CASGDTGTAIETQYF
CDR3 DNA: TGTGCCAGCGGGGATACCGGGACTGCAATAGAGACCCAGTACTTC

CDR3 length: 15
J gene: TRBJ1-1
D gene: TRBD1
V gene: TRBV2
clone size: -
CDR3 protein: CASSAAGQGATEAFF
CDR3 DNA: TGTGCCAGCAGTGCCGCGGGACAGGGAGCCACTGAAGCTTTCTTT

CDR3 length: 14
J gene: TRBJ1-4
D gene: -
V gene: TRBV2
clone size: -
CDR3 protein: CASGRPATNEKLFF
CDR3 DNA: TGTGCCAGCGGAAGACCAGCAACTAATGAAAAACTGTTTTTT

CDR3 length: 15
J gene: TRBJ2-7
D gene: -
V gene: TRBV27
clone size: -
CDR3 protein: CASSLSRIGVREQYF
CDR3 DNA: TGTGCCAGCAGTTTATCCCGGATTGGGGTCAGGGAGCAGTACTTC

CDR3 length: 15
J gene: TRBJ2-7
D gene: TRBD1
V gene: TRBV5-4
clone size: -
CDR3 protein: CASSSGTGNGYEQYF
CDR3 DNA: TGTGCCAGCAGCTCAGGGACAGGGAACGGCTACGAGCAGTACTTC

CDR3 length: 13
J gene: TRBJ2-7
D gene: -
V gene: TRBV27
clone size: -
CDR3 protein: CASKTPDRYEQYF
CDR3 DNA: TGTGCCAGTAAGACACCCGACAGGTACGAGCAGTACTTC

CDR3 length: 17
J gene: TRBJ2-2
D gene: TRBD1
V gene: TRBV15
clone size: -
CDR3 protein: CATSRDWGQDFTGELFF
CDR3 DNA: TGTGCCACCAGCAGAGATTGGGGACAGGACTTCACCGGGGAGCTGTTTTTT

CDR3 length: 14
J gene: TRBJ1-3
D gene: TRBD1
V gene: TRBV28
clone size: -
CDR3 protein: CASSPTGAGNTIYF
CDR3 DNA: TGTGCCAGCAGCCCTACAGGGGCTGGAAACACCATATATTTT

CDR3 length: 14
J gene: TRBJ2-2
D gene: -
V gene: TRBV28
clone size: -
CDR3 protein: CASSDGPNTGELFF
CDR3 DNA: TGTGCCAGCAGTGACGGACCGAACACCGGGGAGCTGTTTTTT

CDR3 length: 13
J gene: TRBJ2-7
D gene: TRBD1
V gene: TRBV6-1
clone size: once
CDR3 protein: CASRGQGAYEQYF
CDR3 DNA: TGTGCCAGCCGGGGACAGGGGGCCTACGAGCAGTACTTC

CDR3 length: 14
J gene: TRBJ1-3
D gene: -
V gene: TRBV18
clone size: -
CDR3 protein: CASSVVHSGNTIYF
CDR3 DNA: TGTGCCAGCTCTGTGGTCCACTCTGGAAACACCATATATTTT

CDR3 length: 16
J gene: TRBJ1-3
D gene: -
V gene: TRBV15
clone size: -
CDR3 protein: CATSRGTGSSGNTIYF
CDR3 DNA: TGTGCCACCAGCAGAGGGACGGGGAGCTCTGGAAACACCATATATTTT

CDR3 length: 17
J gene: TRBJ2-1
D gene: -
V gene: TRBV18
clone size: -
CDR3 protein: CASSPRGAGTRDNEQFF
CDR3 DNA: TGTGCCAGCTCACCTCGGGGGGCAGGGACGAGGGACAATGAGCAGTTCTTC

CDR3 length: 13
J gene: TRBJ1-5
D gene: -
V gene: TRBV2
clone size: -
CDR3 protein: CASSVDKNQPQHF
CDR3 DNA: TGTGCCAGCAGCGTCGACAAAAATCAGCCCCAGCATTTT

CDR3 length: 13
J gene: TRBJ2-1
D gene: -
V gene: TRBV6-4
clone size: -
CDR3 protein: CASSMEGAGEQFF
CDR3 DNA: TGTGCCAGCAGCATGGAGGGAGCTGGTGAGCAGTTCTTC

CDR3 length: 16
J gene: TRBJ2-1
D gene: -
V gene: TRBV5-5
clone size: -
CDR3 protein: CASSRNTGSPYNEQFF
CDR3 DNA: TGTGCCAGCAGCCGCAATACAGGGTCCCCCTACAATGAGCAGTTCTTC